This T cell receptor (beta chain) derives from a study of T-cell reconstitution after alpha-beta-depleted transplantation in children. Study conclusions and caveats: TCRbeta diversity was high at day 60 in some patients (a result of surviving recipient T cells and thymic progenitors). The study reportedly traced alpha-beta T cells about two months after transplant to several hundred expanded graft clones. A year had passed since transplant, and T-cell counts and diversity by then came mostly from newly produced T cells.

Regarding this clonotype: Its antigen is not identified.

V lost 9 bases and J lost 4, with 21 bases in between. There are 15 residues in the CDR3. Germline-derived CDR1 and CDR2 are KGHDR and SFDVKD. Unique molecular identifiers were incorporated during preparation of the TCRbeta library. TCRdb reprocessed the PCR reads with MiXCR, giving one entry per CDR3 protein. The sample consists of around 580,000 distinct CDR3 sequences, 20% to 25% of them appearing once. This clonotype was obtained from a boy under two years old who had a stem cell transplant for acute myeloid leukemia, so the T cells may come from the graft donor. This material consisted of PBMCs, mostly from graft donor cells, taken 360 days after TCRalphabeta/CD19-depleted stem cell transplant. The chain links TRBV24-1 to TRBJ2-7; either TRBD1 or TRBD2 may supply D (5 bases each). CDR3 DNA sequence: TGTGCCACCCAAAGAATGCCGGGACGATATTACGAGCAGTACTTC. Translation: CATQRMPGRYYEQYF.